The clone carrying this TCR beta chain was seen a few times. The sample originates from a study of esophageal squamous cell carcinoma under preoperative chemotherapy. The CDR3 extends over 16 amino acids. Per the germline V gene, CDR1 is SSHAT and CDR2 is FNYEAQ (reference sequence). Documented time point: before preoperative PTX-NDP chemotherapy. TCRdb used MiXCR to reprocess the PCR reads, holding one entry per CDR3 protein. The sample yields approximately 30,000 distinct CDR3 sequences, 40% to 60% seen once. The V and J genes are TRBV7-7 and TRBJ2-7; the match to TRBD2 covers 10 bases. The DNA end favors TRBJ2-5, so the J call may be wrong. The material was obtained from a patient given preoperative chemotherapy. This sequence originates from a human donor with esophageal squamous cell carcinoma. The donor label of this sample is uncertain. Here the CDR3 reads CASSPKGLAGAETQYF. The CDR3 DNA is TGTGCCAGCAGCCCAAAGGGCCTAGCGGGAGCAGAGACCCAGTACTTC.